The 32 T cell receptor beta chains reported below all come from one sample, sequenced in a study of CD8 T cells in ankylosing spondylitis (dated by TCRdb to the late 2010s). Preparation of the library involved 5' RACE. Sequenced on an Illumina HiSeq 2500. TCRdb reprocessed the public reads (quality trimming at Q25 with fastp, clone calling with MiXCR) and kept in-frame beta chains. Every distinct CDR3 protein forms one entry, paired with its most common genes and DNA. The sample table records some 240,000 distinct CDR3 sequences; approximately 9% of these occur just once. Nearly 7% of the sample is in the top ten clones. Sequenced sample: blood, either unsorted or a sorted T cell fraction (not recorded which). These receptors were taken from a male donor with ankylosing spondylitis or in good health (not recorded which).

This clonotype was recorded many times. This sequence joins TRBV21-1 and TRBJ2-5. TRBV21-1 is a pseudogene locus. The length of the CDR3 is 12 residues. The CDR3 is CASRKAQETQYF. In DNA form, the CDR3 reads TGTGCCAGCAGGAAAGCACAAGAGACCCAGTACTTC.

This clonotype was counted many times. This chain links TRBV5-1 with TRBJ1-1; TRBD1 aligns across 7 bases. CDR3 length equals 15 residues. V shed 2 bases and J 6 bases; nucleotides not matched to a gene: 10. Germline CDR1 reads SGHRS; CDR2 reads YFSETQ. The CDR3 region has the DNA TGCGCCAGCAGCTTACCGGGACAGAAATCGGCTGAAGCTTTCTTT. This encodes CASSLPGQKSAEAFF.

There are many counts of this clonotype. The rearrangement links TRBV6-2 or TRBV6-3 to TRBJ2-1; 13 bases line up with TRBD2. With 4 bases clipped from V and 0 bases from J, the junction kept 3 bases outside the gene matches. Germline CDR1 reads MNHEY; CDR2 reads SVGEGT. The CDR3 extends over 17 amino acids. The CDR3 bases are TGTGCCAGCAGTTTGGGACTAGCGGGGCTCTCCTACAATGAGCAGTTCTTC. As protein: CASSLGLAGLSYNEQFF.

Regarding this clonotype: This may come from a read error, since a much larger clone is one base off. The chain recombines TRBV27 with TRBJ2-3; no reliable D call. The germline V gene has CDR1 MNHEY and CDR2 SMNVEV (reference sequence). The V gene lost 9 bases and the J gene lost 3 bases, with 13 bases spanning the gap. The CDR3 runs to 13 residues. The CDR3 DNA reads as TGTGCCAGTAGGGTCAGTCCTACAGATACGCAGTATTTT. Its translation is CASRVSPTDTQYF.

In its sample, this clonotype was seen a few times. This chain links TRBV23-1 with TRBJ1-2, with D unclear. TRBV23-1 belongs to the ORF category, with a function that is uncertain. CDR3 length: 13 amino acids. V lost 7 bases, J lost 6 bases, and 15 bases lay in between. The CDR3: CASTKNRPNGYTF. The CDR3 DNA reads TGCGCCAGCACCAAGAACCGCCCAAATGGCTACACCTTC.

This clonotype showed up many times. The J gene is TRBJ1-4, the V gene TRBV9; 8 bases map to TRBD1. Germline values: CDR1 SGDLS, CDR2 YYNGEE. Germline trimming cut 2 bases from V and 8 bases from J; bases unmatched to any gene: 8. This CDR3 contains 15 residues. The CDR3 region has the DNA TGTGCCAGCAGCGTGACCGGACAGGGAGGGGAAAAACTGTTTTTT. Translating gives CASSVTGQGGEKLFF. Using reference TRBV9 and TRBJ1-4 for the parts outside the CDR3, the full variable domain is DSGVTQTPKHLITATGQRVTLRCSPRSGDLSVYWYQQSLDQGLQFLIQYYNGEERAKGNILERFSAQQFPDLHSELNLSSLELGDSALYFCASSVTGQGGEKLFFGSGTQLSVL.

This clonotype was counted at least ten times. This CDR3 reads CASSLSLRYYEQYF. The DNA for the CDR3 is TGTGCCAGCAGTCTTAGCTTGCGTTACTACGAGCAGTACTTC. This rearrangement joins TRBV27 to TRBJ2-7; D not resolved. This CDR3 region has 14 residues. Germline assignment: CDR1 MNHEY and CDR2 SMNVEV (reference sequence). The germline V and J ends were trimmed by 5 bases and 3 bases, with 14 bases remaining between them.

This clonotype was seen at least ten times. The genes are TRBV12-3 or TRBV12-4 and TRBJ2-1, with 12 bases aligning to TRBD2. Losses at the gene ends were 7 bases for V and 8 bases for J; bases not matched to a gene: 9. The CDR3 runs 15 residues. The CDR3 loop is CASNPSGRGVDEQFF. DNA for the CDR3: TGTGCCAGCAACCCTAGCGGGAGGGGGGTTGATGAGCAGTTCTTC.

This clonotype was found a few times. This sequence joins TRBV5-6 and TRBJ2-7, with 8 bases lining up with TRBD1. There are 15 residues in the CDR3. Germline CDR1 SGHDT, CDR2 YYEEEE. The V gene end was trimmed by 4 bases and the J gene end by 5 bases; junction bases not matched to a gene: 11. The CDR3 bases are TGTGCCAGCAGCCTTACGTTCAGGGGGCTAAACGAGCAGTACTTC. Amino acid sequence: CASSLTFRGLNEQYF.

This clonotype was seen repeatedly, ten times or more. The chain combines TRBV7-8 with TRBJ2-5; 10 positions agree with TRBD2. With V trimmed by 4 bases and J by 5 bases, 10 bases remained unmatched. This CDR3 spans 16 amino acids. The germline V gene encodes CDR1 SGHVS and CDR2 FQNEAQ. CDR3 in amino acids: CASSSRLAGPMETQYF. As DNA, the CDR3 is TGTGCCAGCAGCTCCAGACTAGCGGGCCCGATGGAGACCCAGTACTTC.

The chain links TRBV20-1 to TRBJ2-5; D is possibly TRBD1 or TRBD2 (5 bases each). This CDR3 is built from 13 residues. The V gene lost 6 bases and the J gene lost 4 bases, with 15 bases spanning the gap. The germline V gene encodes CDR1 DFQATT and CDR2 SNEGSKA (reference sequence). The chain's CDR3 is CSADKLRGETQYF. DNA of the CDR3: TGCAGTGCGGATAAGTTGAGGGGAGAGACCCAGTACTTC.

This sequence joins TRBV20-1 and TRBJ1-3; the D is unclear. The CDR3 is made up of 13 amino acids. Between the trimmed V and J ends, which lost 5 bases and 0 bases, there was a span of 8 bases. Germline CDR1 DFQATT, CDR2 SNEGSKA (reference sequence). CDR3 nucleotides: TGCAGTGCTCCCCTTCGCTCTGGAAACACCATATATTTT. It translates to CSAPLRSGNTIYF.

In this sample, this clonotype turned up many times. This rearrangement joins TRBV7-8 to TRBJ1-1, with D possibly matching TRBD1 (5 bases). This CDR3 region has 14 residues. The V gene lost 3 bases and the J gene lost 2 bases, with 10 bases spanning the gap. Germline assignment: CDR1 SGHVS and CDR2 FQNEAQ. The CDR3 DNA is TGTGCCAGCAGCTTTAGGGGAACTAACACTGAAGCTTTCTTT. Translating it yields CASSFRGTNTEAFF.

This chain links TRBV7-9 with TRBJ2-5, with D perhaps matching TRBD1 (6 bases). V was clipped by 4 bases and J by 0 bases, with 9 bases between them. There are 14 residues in the CDR3. Germline values: CDR1 SEHNR, CDR2 FQNEAQ (reference sequence). The CDR3 region is CASSSGVYQETQYF. CDR3 nucleotide sequence: TGTGCCAGCAGCTCAGGGGTTTACCAAGAGACCCAGTACTTC.

This clonotype occurred many times. The rearrangement joins TRBV3-1 to TRBJ2-2; 9 bases are shared with TRBD2. Germline CDR1 is LGHDT and CDR2 is YNNKEL (reference sequence). V gave up 4 bases and J gave up 7 bases; unmatched junction bases: 4. The CDR3 consists of 14 residues. The CDR3 spells CASSPLTSGGELFF. As DNA, the CDR3 is TGTGCCAGCAGCCCCCTGACTAGCGGCGGGGAGCTGTTTTTT.

This clonotype was seen repeatedly, ten times or more. V gene TRBV6-1 combines with J gene TRBJ1-1; D remains unclear. CDR3 length equals 14 residues. Trimming cost V 8 bases and J 0 bases, with 13 bases left between them. The germline CDR1 and CDR2 sequences are MNHNS and SASEGT. This CDR3 reads CASQTELMNTEAFF. In DNA, the CDR3 is TGTGCCAGCCAGACCGAGTTAATGAACACTGAAGCTTTCTTT.

This clonotype showed up many times. The chain has TRBV19 and TRBJ2-1, with D unresolved. The CDR3 totals 13 residues. Germline V CDR1 and CDR2: LNHDA, SQIVND (reference sequence). Trimming removed 6 bases from V and 9 bases from J, with 15 bases in between. The chain's CDR3 is CASRTMGSLEQFF. In nucleotides, the CDR3 is TGTGCCAGTAGGACGATGGGCTCGCTTGAGCAGTTCTTC.

This clonotype was detected only a few times. The chain recombines TRBV27 with TRBJ2-2; TRBD1 matches at 7 bases. J lost 5 bases, V lost 5 bases, and 5 bases had no gene match. The CDR3 covers 14 residues. The germline gives CDR1 MNHEY, CDR2 SMNVEV (reference sequence). The CDR3 DNA follows: TGTGCCAGCAGTGCGACAGGGTGGACCGGGGAGCTGTTTTTT. Protein sequence: CASSATGWTGELFF.

This clonotype was seen at least ten times. This chain joins TRBV20-1 and TRBJ2-1, with 10 bases matching TRBD2. CDR3 size: 13 residues. Germline assignment: CDR1 DFQATT and CDR2 SNEGSKA (reference sequence). Trimming removed 3 bases from V and 6 bases from J; junction bases left unmatched: 2. CDR3 residues: CSASLAGANEQFF. The CDR3 DNA sequence: TGCAGTGCTAGCCTAGCGGGGGCCAATGAGCAGTTCTTC.

In this sample, this clonotype turned up a few times. V and J are TRBV30 and TRBJ2-7; D may be TRBD1 (6 bases). Germline V CDR1 and CDR2: GTSNPN, SVGIG (reference sequence). The CDR3 contains 14 residues. Deletions cut 5 bases from V and 0 bases from J, with 14 bases between. The CDR3 DNA is TGTGCCTGGTCAGGGACACCAGTCTCCTACGAGCAGTACTTC. Translated: CAWSGTPVSYEQYF.

This clonotype was observed at least ten times. This sequence joins TRBV20-1 and TRBJ2-7; D remains ambiguous. The CDR3 totals 12 residues. V lost 6 bases and J lost 0, with 9 bases in between. CDR1 and CDR2 (germline): DFQATT, SNEGSKA (reference sequence). The CDR3 region has the DNA TGCAGTGCCCCGGACGACTCCTACGAGCAGTACTTC. As protein: CSAPDDSYEQYF.

There are many counts of this clonotype. The chain joins TRBV6-1 to TRBJ1-1; no reliable D call. The CDR3 sequence is 15 residues long. Germline V gene sequence: CDR1 MNHNS, CDR2 SASEGT. V was clipped by 4 bases and J by 1 base, with 13 bases between them. This CDR3 reads CASSGTGISNTEAFF. The CDR3, as DNA: TGTGCCAGCAGTGGGACGGGTATATCGAACACTGAAGCTTTCTTT.

This clonotype has ten or more counts. The chain employs TRBV12-3 or TRBV12-4 and TRBJ1-1; D remains unclear. This CDR3 has 13 amino acids. The V end lost 5 bases, the J end lost 2 bases, and 9 bases lay between the germline ends. CDR3 amino acids: CASSERDNTEAFF. CDR3 DNA: TGTGCCAGCAGTGAACGGGATAACACTGAAGCTTTCTTT.

This clonotype was seen ten or more times. The chain uses TRBV29-1 and TRBJ2-3, with 7 bases fitting TRBD2. V lost 6 bases and J lost 2; bases outside the gene matches: 11. This CDR3 is 15 amino acids long. CDR1 and CDR2 (germline): SQVTM, ANQGSEA. The CDR3 nucleotides read TGCAGCGTAGCCGTGCGGGGGACCCCCACAGATACGCAGTATTTT. It codes for CSVAVRGTPTDTQYF.

This clonotype came up a few times. This rearrangement joins TRBV6-2 or TRBV6-3 to TRBJ2-6; D perhaps matches TRBD1 (6 bases). Germline V gene data show CDR1 as MNHEY and CDR2 as SVGEGT. Between the trimmed V and J ends, which lost 5 bases and 0 bases, there was a span of 14 bases. CDR3 length equals 17 residues. CDR3 sequence: CASSRRQVHSGANVLTF. Here the CDR3 DNA reads TGTGCCAGCAGTCGAAGACAGGTGCACTCTGGGGCCAACGTCCTGACTTTC.

The chain uses TRBV7-9 and TRBJ2-5, with 9 positions matching TRBD1. The CDR3 is 14 amino acids. Germline-derived CDR1 and CDR2 are SEHNR and FQNEAQ (reference sequence). Losses at the gene ends were 5 bases for V and 4 bases for J; bases not matched to a gene: 5. The CDR3 bases are TGTGCCAGCAGCAAGGGACAGGGTGGAGAGACCCAGTACTTC. Residues: CASSKGQGGETQYF. Looking up the rest from reference TRBV7-9 and TRBJ2-5 gives the full variable domain: DTGVSQNPRHKITKRGQNVTFRCDPISEHNRLYWYRQTLGQGPEFLTYFQNEAQLEKSRLLSDRFSAERPKGSFSTLEIQRTEQGDSAMYLCASSKGQGGETQYFGPGTRLLVL.

The sample holds many counts of this clonotype. The rearrangement uses TRBV5-1 and TRBJ2-6; D is unresolved. This CDR3 is 15 amino acids long. CDR1 and CDR2 from the germline V gene are SGHRS and YFSETQ. V was clipped by 0 bases and J by 0 bases, with 4 bases between them. The CDR3 nucleotides read TGCGCCAGCAGCTTGGATAGCTCTGGGGCCAACGTCCTGACTTTC. Its translation is CASSLDSSGANVLTF.

This clonotype was found many times. The rearrangement joins TRBV27 to TRBJ1-5; D is unresolved. The length of the CDR3 is 15 residues. The V end lost 6 bases, the J end lost 4 bases, and 16 bases lay between the germline ends. Germline CDR1 MNHEY, CDR2 SMNVEV (reference sequence). CDR3 nucleotide sequence: TGTGCCAGCAGACCGGGCGGAGCCTTAAATCAGCCCCAGCATTTT. As protein: CASRPGGALNQPQHF.

Many counts were recorded for this clonotype. The genes are TRBV7-6 and TRBJ2-1; 7 nucleotides line up with TRBD1. The CDR3 sequence is 13 residues long. The junction had 4 bases not matched to a gene; V was cut back by 4 bases and J by 7 bases. Germline lookup yields CDR1 SGHVS and CDR2 FNYEAQ. The DNA of the CDR3 is TGTGCCAGCAGCTCGGGACAGTGGAATGAGCAGTTCTTC. Translation: CASSSGQWNEQFF.

The V call is TRBV12-3 or TRBV12-4, the J call TRBJ2-1, with 7 positions matching TRBD2. Unmatched junction bases numbered 3, after V lost 7 bases and J lost 3 bases. The CDR3 runs to 13 residues. CDR3 in amino acids: CASTGLVYNEQFF. CDR3 DNA sequence: TGTGCCAGCACCGGACTAGTCTACAATGAGCAGTTCTTC.

The sample holds many counts of this clonotype. The J gene is TRBJ2-1, the V gene TRBV20-1; 12 bases line up with TRBD2. CDR3 size: 14 residues. J gave up 8 bases and V 6 bases, and 8 bases lay outside the gene matches. The germline V gene has CDR1 DFQATT and CDR2 SNEGSKA (reference sequence). The DNA of the CDR3 is TGCAGTGCAAAAACCGGGACTAGCGGGCATGAGCAGTTCTTC. Protein product: CSAKTGTSGHEQFF.

This clonotype was recorded many times. The V call is TRBV3-1, the J call TRBJ2-7, with no clear D. Per germline, CDR1 LGHDT and CDR2 YNNKEL (reference sequence). CDR3 length: 11 residues. V lost 6 bases and J lost 5, with 8 bases in between. The CDR3: CASRKSHEQYF. Here the CDR3 DNA reads TGTGCCAGCAGGAAGTCCCACGAGCAGTACTTC.